These 3 T cell receptor beta chains were sequenced from one sample in a study of shared clonotypes between healthy human individuals (dated by TCRdb to 2018 to 2021). For the CD8 naive samples, CD45RO-negative cells were positively selected for CCR7, yielding a CD45RA+CCR7+ population from which TemRA cells were excluded. The library was made by the immunoSEQ multiplex PCR assay. TCRdb obtained this table from immuneACCESS and retained in-frame rearrangements with V and J assigned. These tables miss some clones; where compared with another copy, unresolved V genes account for less than half of the shortfall, and the remainder is unexplained. The sample yields some 1,900,000 clones; approximately 95% were counted once. The ten largest clones capture 1% to 1.5% of the sample. Sequencing was performed on naive CD8+ T cells sorted from blood. This sample's cell subset or site label indicates: CD45RA+CCR7+. These receptors were collected from a man aged 18 to 35 in good health.

The rearrangement joins TRBV10-3 to TRBJ2-7; a possible D gene is TRBD1 (5 bases). CDR1 and CDR2 (germline): ENHRY, SYGVKD. This CDR3 is built from 14 residues. Between the trimmed V and J ends, which lost 2 bases and 5 bases, there was a span of 13 bases. CDR3 in amino acids: CAISEGQGTHEQYF. In nucleotides, the CDR3 is TGTGCCATCAGTGAGGGTCAGGGTACCCACGAGCAGTACTTC.

The chain links TRBV9 to TRBJ2-3; 8 nucleotides agree with TRBD2. V lost 4 bases and J lost 0; bases outside the gene matches: 7. CDR1 and CDR2 (germline): SGDLS, YYNGEE. This CDR3 comprises 16 residues. The CDR3 sequence: CASSPKTSASTDTQYF. The CDR3 nucleotides read TGTGCCAGCAGCCCAAAGACTAGCGCTAGCACAGATACGCAGTATTTT.

A note on this clone: The same CDR3 is also encoded by other DNA sequences in this sample. The chain recombines TRBV7-6 with TRBJ2-7; D gene ambiguous. This CDR3 comprises 12 residues. Germline CDR1 reads SGHVS; CDR2 reads FNYEAQ. Trimming shortened V by 1 base and J by 5 bases, and 6 bases separated the two germline ends. DNA for the CDR3: TGTGCCAGCAGCTTAGTGGGGAACGAGCAGTACTTC. This encodes CASSLVGNEQYF.